A selection of T cell receptor beta chains follows, all from one sample in a study of human T cells and chemical hapten exposure. TCRdb redid the calling of the RACE reads with MiXCR, one entry per CDR3 protein. The sample contains some 170,000 distinct CDR3 sequences, about a quarter of which appear only once. The source was whole blood, collected in connection with sensitization to the hapten diphenylcyclopropenone (DPC). The origin of the receptors is a woman aged 18-35 years with alopecia areata. Some clones in this sample may be carry-over from other donors' samples. Each CDR3 is given without its conserved first and last residue.

TRBJ1-6 | TRBV20-1 | SAGPNYNSPLH
TRBJ2-3 | TRBV29-1 | SVGATQY
TRBJ1-2 | TRBV7-8 | ASSLARGRAYGYT
TRBJ2-7 | TRBV29-1 | SVYPGRRNEQY
TRBJ2-7 | TRBV4-2 | ASSHTSGREQY
TRBJ1-5 | TRBV12-3/TRBV12-4 | ASSPSGQGVQPQH
TRBJ2-3 | TRBV18 | ASSPGFTVTSTDTQY
TRBJ1-6 | TRBV4-1 | ASSQVLSPSPGSPLH
TRBJ2-5 | TRBV3-1 | ASSQSAGGPIQY
TRBJ1-5 | TRBV10-3 | AISSPGQGYQPQH
TRBJ2-2 | TRBV2 | ASSEVRTMNTGELF
TRBJ2-7 | TRBV7-2 | ASSPDRDTPHEQY
TRBJ1-4 | TRBV7-9 | ASSLRGGGEKLF
TRBJ1-2 | TRBV6-2/TRBV6-3 | ASVEDSTNYGYT
TRBJ1-5 | TRBV4-3 | ASSQDRGGYQPQH
TRBJ1-1 | TRBV4-1 | ASRLSGREGVGTEAF
TRBJ1-6 | TRBV21-1 | ASSSRAEEGSPLH
TRBJ2-1 | TRBV6-6 | ASSYSGRFGYNEQF
TRBJ2-7 | TRBV7-9 | ASSPLETGIYEQY
TRBJ2-5 | TRBV28 | ASSLAMAETQY
TRBJ2-5 | TRBV4-1 | ASSQVGVVGTQY
TRBJ2-7 | TRBV2 | ASITGASSYEQY
TRBJ1-1 | TRBV6-2/TRBV6-3 | ASSYQGVMNTEAF
TRBJ2-2 | TRBV7-2 | ASSASASGFVGELF
TRBJ1-2 | TRBV9 | ASSSPRDSYGYT
TRBJ2-7 | TRBV15 | ATRSGGYEQY
TRBJ2-2 | TRBV7-2 | ASSLYSGELF
TRBJ2-1 | TRBV9 | ASSVTLPWREVGNEQF
TRBJ1-1 | TRBV5-1 | ASSLALRGRHTEAF
TRBJ1-2 | TRBV29-1 | SVDSPANYGYT
TRBJ2-3 | TRBV30 | AWSGGQGFTDTQY
TRBJ1-1 | TRBV11-2 | ASSLLISVLTEAF
TRBJ1-5 | TRBV7-2 | ASSFSGTGEGQPQH
TRBJ2-1 | TRBV5-1 | ASSPGGYNEQF
TRBJ2-7 | TRBV7-6 | ASSLVVDHEQY
TRBJ2-3 | TRBV28 | ASSPRGGVDTQY
TRBJ2-7 | TRBV11-1 | ASSLVGTSGYEQY
TRBJ2-2 | TRBV20-1 | SARRVNTGELF
TRBJ2-6 | TRBV9 | ASSVPGHDRSGANVLT
TRBJ2-1 | TRBV7-9 | ASSLFGTSGDEQF
TRBJ2-3 | TRBV7-9 | ASSLYGDTDTQY
TRBJ2-1 | TRBV6-2/TRBV6-3 | ASRLPGTSFYDEQF
TRBJ2-7 | TRBV10-3 | AIREPYEQY
TRBJ2-5 | TRBV7-2 | ASSQKQGTQETQY
TRBJ2-3 | TRBV7-2 | ASSLIGGAPSTDTQY
TRBJ2-7 | TRBV20-1 | SARGLGGTAYEQY
TRBJ2-3 | TRBV7-2 | ASSPTLSTDTQY
TRBJ1-1 | TRBV6-5 | ASSYGQNTEAF
TRBJ2-1 | TRBV4-1 | ASSQLAGAYEQF
TRBJ1-1 | TRBV5-1 | ASSGASGNEAF
TRBJ2-7 | TRBV3-1 | ASSQALAGRREQY